Below are 19 T cell receptor beta chains sequenced from a single sample in a study of Graves' ophthalmopathy and Graves' hyperthyroidism. The sequenced template was RNA, covering the TCR beta CDR3 region. First-round RT-PCR relied on HTBI primers, and a second-round multiplex PCR came next. TCRdb itself ran the multiplex PCR reads through MiXCR, one entry per CDR3 protein. The sample includes 740,000 or so distinct CDR3 sequences, roughly 40% of them seen just once. The specimen was peripheral blood. The receptors were gathered from an adult man with Graves' ophthalmopathy.

This chain links TRBV10-2 with TRBJ1-6, with unresolved D. This CDR3 region has 15 residues. V was trimmed by 2 bases and J by 7 bases, leaving 12 bases between them. CDR1 is WSHSY, CDR2 SAAADI, per germline. The CDR3 region has the DNA TGCGCCAGCAGTGAGGGGGTTTCCGGAAATTCACCCCTCCACTTT. Translating gives CASSEGVSGNSPLHF.

This clonotype was counted a few times. A read error is possible here, since a much larger clone lies one base away. This sequence joins TRBV9 and TRBJ1-2; D gene uncertain. CDR1 and CDR2 (germline): SGDLS, YYNGEE. Between the trimmed V and J ends, which lost 0 bases and 8 bases, there was a span of 14 bases. This CDR3 is built from 14 residues. CDR3 loop: CASSVEPGPTGYTF. CDR3 sequence (DNA): TGTGCCAGCAGCGTAGAGCCGGGCCCAACCGGCTACACCTTC.

This clonotype was detected many times. The genes are TRBV5-1 and TRBJ1-5; a weak D match, TRBD1 (6 bases). The CDR3 totals 15 residues. V was pared by 4 bases and J by 4 bases, with 15 bases between. The germline gives CDR1 SGHRS, CDR2 YFSETQ. The CDR3 region has the DNA TGCGCCAGCAGCGCCGGGACACAACTTAATCAGCCCCAGCATTTT. Encoded protein: CASSAGTQLNQPQHF.

About this clonotype: This may come from a read error, since a much larger clone is one base off. CDR3 residues: CASSYVDTGYTF. DNA for the CDR3: TGTGCCAGCAGCTACGTGGACACTGGCTACACCTTC. The chain has TRBV7-9 and TRBJ1-2; a possible D gene is TRBD1 (5 bases). The V and J ends lost 4 bases and 7 bases respectively, with 10 bases between them. The germline V gene has CDR1 SEHNR and CDR2 FQNEAQ (reference sequence). The CDR3 spans 12 residues. The full variable domain, rest sourced from reference TRBV7-9 and TRBJ1-2, is DTGVSQNPRHKITKRGQNVTFRCDPISEHNRLYWYRQTLGQGPEFLTYFQNEAQLEKSRLLSDRFSAERPKGSFSTLEIQRTEQGDSAMYLCASSYVDTGYTFGSGTRLTVV.

Of note for this clonotype: A read error may explain this, as a much larger clone is one base away. V gene TRBV7-4 combines with J gene TRBJ1-4; D not resolved. This CDR3 is 13 amino acids long. CDR1 SGHVT and CDR2 SQSDAQ come from the germline V gene. The CDR3 loop reads CASRHTTNEELFF. The CDR3 DNA reads TGTGCCAGCAGACATACAACTAATGAAGAACTGTTTTTT.

The V call is TRBV29-1, the J call TRBJ2-2, with TRBD1 matching over 7 bases. CDR1 is SQVTM, CDR2 ANQGSEA, per germline. Trimming cost V 5 bases and J 7 bases; bases outside gene matches: 7. This CDR3 region has 13 residues. The CDR3 loop reads CSVHTRGIGELFF. The CDR3 region has the DNA TGCAGCGTTCACACCAGGGGGATCGGGGAGCTGTTTTTT.

The genes are TRBV15 and TRBJ1-1, with TRBD1 matching over 7 bases. The CDR3 length is 14 residues. Per the germline V gene, CDR1 is LNHNV and CDR2 is YYDKDF (reference sequence). Unmatched junction bases numbered 9, after V lost 3 bases and J lost 8 bases. CDR3 residues: CATSSQERTGEAFF. CDR3 nucleotide sequence: TGTGCCACCAGCAGCCAAGAGAGGACAGGAGAAGCTTTCTTT.

Concerning this clonotype: This CDR3 fails to terminate in the conserved phenylalanine or tryptophan, so it likely reflects a read error. The chain joins TRBV10-3 to TRBJ1-1; D unresolved. Trimming pared 10 bases from V and 4 bases from J, leaving 16 bases between. CDR3 length equals 13 residues. The germline CDR1 and CDR2 sequences are ENHRY and SYGVKD. CDR3 DNA sequence: TGTGCCAGCCACGAGGGTATTAGCACTGAAGCTTTCTAT. The encoded protein is CASHEGISTEAFY.

This sequence joins TRBV7-2 and TRBJ1-2, with TRBD1 identical over 9 bases. The V gene's germline CDR1 is SGHTA and CDR2 FQGNSA. Germline trimming cut 5 bases from V and 8 bases from J; bases unmatched to any gene: 9. There are 14 residues in the CDR3. The CDR3 here is CASSVQSTGGGYTF. In DNA form, the CDR3 reads TGTGCCAGCAGCGTCCAGAGTACAGGGGGCGGCTACACCTTC.

Details on this clonotype: At one of its ends the junction is not consistent with the germline gene, which may arise from a read error. This chain links TRBV10-2 with TRBJ2-7; 7 bases are a match to TRBD2. In germline, CDR1 is WSHSY, CDR2 SAAADI. The CDR3 covers 14 residues. The CDR3 sequence is CASSRSGNTYEQYF. CDR3 nucleotides: TGTGCCAGCAGCCGAAGCGGGAACACCTACGAGCAGTACTTC.

The table lists this clonotype with a few counts. The gene calls are TRBV9 and TRBJ2-5; possibly TRBD1 for D (7 bases). The germline V and J ends were trimmed by 6 bases and 5 bases, with 17 bases remaining between them. CDR1 and CDR2 from the germline V gene are SGDLS and YYNGEE. The CDR3 runs to 14 residues. The CDR3 DNA reads TGTGCCAGCAAAACGGGAGACAGGGAGGAGACCCAGTACTTC. It translates to CASKTGDREETQYF.

This clonotype was counted at least ten times. The chain links TRBV20-1 to TRBJ2-5; TRBD1 matches at 10 bases. Germline V gives CDR1 DFQATT, CDR2 SNEGSKA (reference sequence). Germline trimming cut 5 bases from V and 5 bases from J; bases unmatched to any gene: 11. The CDR3 spans 15 residues. The CDR3, as DNA: TGCAGTGCTGGGGACAGGGGCCTACCGCGGGAGACCCAGTACTTC. Translated, it gives CSAGDRGLPRETQYF.

This clonotype has a handful of counts. The genes are TRBV2 and TRBJ2-5; 11 bases are a match to TRBD1. Germline-derived CDR1 and CDR2 are SNHLY and FYNNEI. This CDR3 is 14 amino acids long. Unmatched junction bases numbered 3, after V lost 4 bases and J lost 5 bases. This CDR3 reads CASSGDRGLETQYF. The CDR3, as DNA: TGTGCCAGCAGTGGGGACAGGGGGTTGGAGACCCAGTACTTC.

This clonotype has a handful of counts. The chain links TRBV20-1 to TRBJ2-5; weak D call: TRBD2 (6 bases). The germline gives CDR1 DFQATT, CDR2 SNEGSKA (reference sequence). This CDR3 is built from 13 residues. The ends were cut back, 3 bases at V and 5 bases at J, with 13 bases in the middle. The CDR3 bases are TGCAGTGCTAGGGTCAGCGGGTGGGAGACCCAGTACTTC. Encoded protein: CSARVSGWETQYF.

As to this clonotype: A read error may account for a junction end that differs from germline. The chain uses TRBV10-3 and TRBJ2-5, with 7 positions matching TRBD1. This CDR3 comprises 14 residues. Germline V lookup: CDR1 ENHRY, CDR2 SYGVKD. CDR3 in DNA: TGTGCCAGCAGTTCCCCCGGGACAGTAGTTGAGCAGTACTTC. Translating it yields CASSSPGTVVEQYF.

The chain is built from TRBV19 and TRBJ1-5; weak D call: TRBD1 (5 bases). The germline CDR1 and CDR2 sequences are LNHDA and SQIVND (reference sequence). CDR3 length: 14 amino acids. The V gene lost 4 bases and the J gene lost 3 bases, with 10 bases spanning the gap. The CDR3 bases are TGTGCCAGTAGTACGACGGGGCCCAATCAGCCCCAGCATTTT. Its translation is CASSTTGPNQPQHF. Variable domain in full (rest from reference TRBV19 and TRBJ1-5): DGGITQSPKYLFRKEGQNVTLSCEQNLNHDAMYWYRQDPGQGLRLIYYSQIVNDFQKGDIAEGYSVSREKKESFPLTVTSAQKNPTAFYLCASSTTGPNQPQHFGDGTRLSIL.

The chain is built from TRBV20-1 and TRBJ1-2; the match to TRBD1 covers 10 bases. Per germline, CDR1 DFQATT and CDR2 SNEGSKA (reference sequence). Unmatched junction bases numbered 5, after V lost 5 bases and J lost 8 bases. The CDR3 runs 12 residues. The CDR3: CSAGRDRGGYTF. The CDR3 DNA reads TGCAGTGCTGGCCGGGACAGGGGAGGCTACACCTTC.

The table lists this clonotype with a few counts. One end of the junction fails to match germline, which may point to a read error. The rearrangement joins TRBV5-4 to TRBJ1-2; tentative D call: TRBD1 (5 bases). The CDR3 totals 15 residues. Germline V lookup: CDR1 SGHNT, CDR2 YYREEE (reference sequence). The DNA of the CDR3 is TGCGCCAGCAGCCGACTCCAGGGCCACCGTGATGGCTACACCTTC. Residues: CASSRLQGHRDGYTF.

This clonotype was counted once. The V gene is TRBV7-9, the J gene TRBJ2-5; D is unresolved. V lost 3 bases, J lost 6 bases, and 5 bases lay in between. CDR3 length: 11 residues. In germline, CDR1 is SEHNR, CDR2 FQNEAQ (reference sequence). Here the CDR3 reads CASSLSKTQYF. DNA of the CDR3: TGTGCCAGCAGCTTGTCAAAGACCCAGTACTTC. The full variable domain, in which reference TRBV7-9 and TRBJ2-5 provide the parts outside the CDR3, is DTGVSQNPRHKITKRGQNVTFRCDPISEHNRLYWYRQTLGQGPEFLTYFQNEAQLEKSRLLSDRFSAERPKGSFSTLEIQRTEQGDSAMYLCASSLSKTQYFGPGTRLLVL.